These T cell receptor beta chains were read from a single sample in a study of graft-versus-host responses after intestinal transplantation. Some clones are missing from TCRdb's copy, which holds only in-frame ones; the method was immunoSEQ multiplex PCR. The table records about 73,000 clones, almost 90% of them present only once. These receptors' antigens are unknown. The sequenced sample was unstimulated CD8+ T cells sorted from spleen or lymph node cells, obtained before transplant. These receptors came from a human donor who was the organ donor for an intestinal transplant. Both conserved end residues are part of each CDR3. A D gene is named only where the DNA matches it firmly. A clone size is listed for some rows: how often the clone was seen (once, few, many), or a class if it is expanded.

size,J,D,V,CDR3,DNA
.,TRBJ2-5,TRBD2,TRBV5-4,CASSIGLAGGPGKETQYF,TGTGCCAGCAGCATAGGACTAGCGGGGGGGCCTGGCAAAGAGACCCAGTACTTC
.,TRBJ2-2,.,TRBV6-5,CATTKQGYTGELFF,TGTGCCACTACAAAACAGGGATACACCGGGGAGCTGTTTTTT
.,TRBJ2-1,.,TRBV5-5,CASSVESYNEQFF,TGTGCCAGCAGCGTGGAGAGTTACAATGAGCAGTTCTTC
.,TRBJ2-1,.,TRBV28,CASSLPPRGAYNEQFF,TGTGCCAGCAGTCTACCTCCCCGTGGAGCCTACAATGAGCAGTTCTTC
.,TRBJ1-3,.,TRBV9,CASSGDLGGYGNTIYF,TGTGCCAGCAGCGGGGACCTGGGGGGTTACGGAAACACCATATATTTT
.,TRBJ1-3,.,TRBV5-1,CASSLAPSGEGNTIYF,TGCGCCAGCAGCTTGGCCCCTTCAGGGGAAGGAAACACCATATATTTT
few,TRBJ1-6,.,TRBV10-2,CASSDVKDGGSPLHF,TGCGCCAGCAGTGATGTAAAGGACGGGGGTTCACCCCTCCACTTT
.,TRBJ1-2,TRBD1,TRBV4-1,CASSQETAQGAKGYTF,TGCGCCAGCAGCCAAGAGACGGCACAGGGGGCAAAAGGCTACACCTTC
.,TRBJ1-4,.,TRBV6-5,CASSYSWTPGEKLFF,TGTGCCAGCAGTTACTCCTGGACTCCGGGGGAAAAACTGTTTTTT
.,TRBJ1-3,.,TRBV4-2,CASSPRGTGNTIYF,TGTGCCAGCAGCCCCCGGGGAACTGGAAACACCATATATTTT
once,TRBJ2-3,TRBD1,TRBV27,CASSSRRDRRTDTQYF,TGTGCCAGCAGTTCCCGCCGGGACAGGAGGACAGATACGCAGTATTTT